The clone carrying this T cell receptor beta chain was picked up one time. The conserved final phenylalanine or tryptophan is absent from the CDR3, which likely points to a read error. The sample originates from a study of chronic HIV infection and antiretroviral therapy. TCRdb reprocessed the 5' RACE reads with MiXCR, giving one entry per CDR3 protein. The sample includes tens of thousands of distinct CDR3 sequences, 8.2% of them seen just once. Germline lookup yields CDR1 MNHEY and CDR2 SMNVEV (reference sequence). Losses at the gene ends were 5 bases for V and 2 bases for J; bases not matched to a gene: 4. This CDR3 comprises 15 residues.

The J gene is TRBJ2-2, the V gene TRBV27, with TRBD2 matching over 8 bases. The sequence derives from an adult who had HIV and had not received antiretroviral therapy, or was an uninfected healthy control (not recorded which). Sequenced material: peripheral blood. CDR3 sequence (DNA): TGTGCCAGCAGTCGACTAGCGCTTAACACCGGGGAGCTGTTTTCT. Its protein product is CASSRLALNTGELFS.